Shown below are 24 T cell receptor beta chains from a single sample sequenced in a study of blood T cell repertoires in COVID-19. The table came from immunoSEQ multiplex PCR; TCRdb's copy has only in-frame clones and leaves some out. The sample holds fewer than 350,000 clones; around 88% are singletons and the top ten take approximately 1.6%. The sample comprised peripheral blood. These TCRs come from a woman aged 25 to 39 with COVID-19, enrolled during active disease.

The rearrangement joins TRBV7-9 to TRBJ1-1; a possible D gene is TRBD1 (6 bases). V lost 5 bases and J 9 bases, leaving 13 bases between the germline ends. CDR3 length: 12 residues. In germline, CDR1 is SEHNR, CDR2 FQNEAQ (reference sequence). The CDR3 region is CASSPHDRQAFF. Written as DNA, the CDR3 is TGTGCCAGCAGCCCCCATGACAGGCAAGCTTTCTTT.

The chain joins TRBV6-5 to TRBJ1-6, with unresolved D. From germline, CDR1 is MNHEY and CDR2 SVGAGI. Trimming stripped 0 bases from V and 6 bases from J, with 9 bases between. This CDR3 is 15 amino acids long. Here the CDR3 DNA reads TGTGCCAGCAGTTACTCAGAGCTAGCTAATTCACCCCTCCACTTT. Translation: CASSYSELANSPLHF.

The CDR3 sequence is CASSQASGANVLTF. The CDR3 region has the DNA TGTGCCAGCAGCCAAGCTTCTGGGGCCAACGTCCTGACTTTC. The chain carries TRBV3-1 (or the pseudogene TRBV3-2) and TRBJ2-6; D is unresolved. The germline V gene encodes CDR1 LGHDT and CDR2 YNNKEL (reference sequence). V was shortened by 1 base and J by 1 base, with 2 bases between the two germline ends. CDR3 length: 14 residues.

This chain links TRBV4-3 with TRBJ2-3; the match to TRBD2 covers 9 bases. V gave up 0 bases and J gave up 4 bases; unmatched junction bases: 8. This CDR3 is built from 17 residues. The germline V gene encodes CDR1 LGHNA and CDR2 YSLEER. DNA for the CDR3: TGCGCCAGCAGCCAAGATCCGGGCGGGGGGGCTCCAGATACGCAGTATTTT. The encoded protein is CASSQDPGGGAPDTQYF.

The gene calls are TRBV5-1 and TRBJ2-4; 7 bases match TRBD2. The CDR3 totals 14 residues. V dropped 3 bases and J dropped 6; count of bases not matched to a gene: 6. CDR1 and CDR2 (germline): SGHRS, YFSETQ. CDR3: CASSSRGVPNIQYF. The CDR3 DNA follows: TGCGCCAGCAGCTCCCGGGGGGTTCCAAACATTCAGTACTTC.

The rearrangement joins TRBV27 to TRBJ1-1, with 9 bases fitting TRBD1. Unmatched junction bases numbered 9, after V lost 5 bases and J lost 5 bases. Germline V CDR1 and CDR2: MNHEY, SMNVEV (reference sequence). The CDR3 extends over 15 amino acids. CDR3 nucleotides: TGTGCCAGCAGTAGCGCCGACAGGGGGAGTACTGAAGCTTTCTTT. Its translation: CASSSADRGSTEAFF.

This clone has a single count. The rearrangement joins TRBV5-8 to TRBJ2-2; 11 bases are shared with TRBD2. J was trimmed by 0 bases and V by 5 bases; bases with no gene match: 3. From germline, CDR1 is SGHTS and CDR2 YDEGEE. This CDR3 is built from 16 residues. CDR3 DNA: TGTGCCAGCAGACGTAGCGGGGGGGCGAACACCGGGGAGCTGTTTTTT. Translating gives CASRRSGGANTGELFF.

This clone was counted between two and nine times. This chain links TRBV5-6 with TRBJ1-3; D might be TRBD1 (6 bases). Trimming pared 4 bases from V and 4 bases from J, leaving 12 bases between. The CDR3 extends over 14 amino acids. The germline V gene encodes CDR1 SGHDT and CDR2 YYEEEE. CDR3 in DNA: TGTGCCAGCAGCCACACAGGGCCCGGAAACACCATATATTTT. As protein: CASSHTGPGNTIYF.

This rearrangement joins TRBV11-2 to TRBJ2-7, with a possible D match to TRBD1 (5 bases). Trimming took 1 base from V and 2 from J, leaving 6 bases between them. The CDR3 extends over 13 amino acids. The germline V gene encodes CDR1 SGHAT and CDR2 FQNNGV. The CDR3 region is CASSLARAYEQYV. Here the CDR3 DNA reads TGTGCCAGCAGCTTAGCCAGGGCCTACGAGCAGTACGTC.

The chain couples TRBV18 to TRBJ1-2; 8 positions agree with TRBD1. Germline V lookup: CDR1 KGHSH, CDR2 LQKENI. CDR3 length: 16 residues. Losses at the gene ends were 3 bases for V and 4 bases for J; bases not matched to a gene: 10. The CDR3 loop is CASSPLQGGESYGYTF. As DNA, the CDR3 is TGTGCCAGCTCACCCCTACAGGGGGGGGAATCCTATGGCTACACCTTC.

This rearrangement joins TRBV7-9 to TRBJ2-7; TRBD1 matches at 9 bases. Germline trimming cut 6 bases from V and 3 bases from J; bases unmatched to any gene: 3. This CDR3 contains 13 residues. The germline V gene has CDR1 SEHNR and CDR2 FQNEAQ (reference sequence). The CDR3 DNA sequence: TGTGCCAGCAGGGGACAGGGCAACTACGAGCAGTACTTC. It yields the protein CASRGQGNYEQYF.

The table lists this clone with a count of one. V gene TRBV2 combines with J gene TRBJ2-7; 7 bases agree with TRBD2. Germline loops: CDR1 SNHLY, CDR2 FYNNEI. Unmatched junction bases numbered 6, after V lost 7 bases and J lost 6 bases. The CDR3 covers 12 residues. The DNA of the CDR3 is TGTGCCAGCATGGAAGGGAGGGGCGAGCAGTACTTC. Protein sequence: CASMEGRGEQYF.

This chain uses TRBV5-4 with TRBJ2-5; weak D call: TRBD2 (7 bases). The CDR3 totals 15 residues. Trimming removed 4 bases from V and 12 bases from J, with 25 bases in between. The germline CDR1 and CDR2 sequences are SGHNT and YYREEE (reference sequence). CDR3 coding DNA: TGTGCCAGCAGCACCAGGTGGCGGGACAAAGGGGGGGAGTACTTC. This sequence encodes CASSTRWRDKGGEYF.

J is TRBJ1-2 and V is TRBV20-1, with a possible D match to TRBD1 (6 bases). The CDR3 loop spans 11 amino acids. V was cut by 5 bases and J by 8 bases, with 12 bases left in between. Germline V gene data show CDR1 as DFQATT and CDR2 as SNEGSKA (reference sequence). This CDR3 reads CSAHRDWGYTF. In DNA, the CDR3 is TGCAGTGCTCACAGGGATTGGGGCTACACCTTC.

CDR3: CASSPGVAGVETQYF. The DNA of the CDR3 is TGTGCCAGCAGTCCCGGGGTAGCGGGGGTTGAGACCCAGTACTTC. This chain uses TRBV3-1 (or the pseudogene TRBV3-2) with TRBJ2-5, with 9 bases identical to TRBD2. Trimming at V came to 6 bases and at J to 5 bases, leaving 10 bases not matched to a gene. The V gene's germline CDR1 is LGHDT and CDR2 YNNKEL (reference sequence). This CDR3 comprises 15 residues.

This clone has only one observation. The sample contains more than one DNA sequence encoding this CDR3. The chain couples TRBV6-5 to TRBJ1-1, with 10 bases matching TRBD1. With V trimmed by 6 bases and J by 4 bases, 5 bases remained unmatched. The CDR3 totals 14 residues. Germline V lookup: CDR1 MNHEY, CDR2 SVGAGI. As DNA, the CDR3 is TGTGCCAGCAGATCGGACAGGGGGGGCACTGAAGCTTTCTTT. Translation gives CASRSDRGGTEAFF.

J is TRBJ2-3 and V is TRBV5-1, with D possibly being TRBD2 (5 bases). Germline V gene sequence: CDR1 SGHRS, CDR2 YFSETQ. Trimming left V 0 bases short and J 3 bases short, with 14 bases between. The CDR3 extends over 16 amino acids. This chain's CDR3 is CASSLATTRGTDTQYF. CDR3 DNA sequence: TGCGCCAGCAGCTTGGCCACAACCCGAGGGACAGATACGCAGTATTTT.

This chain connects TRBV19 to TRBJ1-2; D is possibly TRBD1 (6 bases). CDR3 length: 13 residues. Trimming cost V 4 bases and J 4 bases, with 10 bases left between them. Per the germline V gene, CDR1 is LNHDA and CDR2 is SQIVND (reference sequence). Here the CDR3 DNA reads TGTGCCAGTAGTAGCCAGGGGCTCTATGGCTACACCTTC. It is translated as CASSSQGLYGYTF.

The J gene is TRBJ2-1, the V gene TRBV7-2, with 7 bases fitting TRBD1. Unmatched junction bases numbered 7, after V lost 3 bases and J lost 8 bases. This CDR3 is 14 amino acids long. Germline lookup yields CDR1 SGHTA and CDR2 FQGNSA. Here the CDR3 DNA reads TGTGCCAGCAGCTTGCAACAGGGGCGCGATGAGCAGTTCTTC. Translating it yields CASSLQQGRDEQFF.

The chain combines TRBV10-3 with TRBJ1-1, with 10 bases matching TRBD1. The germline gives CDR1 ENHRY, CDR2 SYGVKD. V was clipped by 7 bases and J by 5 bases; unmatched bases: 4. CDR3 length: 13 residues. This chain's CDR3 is CAIKRQGATEAFF. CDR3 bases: TGTGCCATCAAACGACAGGGGGCTACTGAAGCTTTCTTT.

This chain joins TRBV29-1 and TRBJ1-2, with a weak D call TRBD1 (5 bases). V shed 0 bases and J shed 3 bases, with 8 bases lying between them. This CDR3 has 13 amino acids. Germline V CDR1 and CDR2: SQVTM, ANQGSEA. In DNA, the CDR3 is TGCAGCGTTGAAGAGAAGGGGTACTATGGCTACACCTTC. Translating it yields CSVEEKGYYGYTF. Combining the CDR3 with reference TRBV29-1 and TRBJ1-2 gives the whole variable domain SAVISQKPSRDICQRGTSLTIQCQVDSQVTMMFWYRQQPGQSLTLIATANQGSEATYESGFVIDKFPISRPNLTFSTLTVSNMSPEDSSIYLCSVEEKGYYGYTFGSGTRLTVV.

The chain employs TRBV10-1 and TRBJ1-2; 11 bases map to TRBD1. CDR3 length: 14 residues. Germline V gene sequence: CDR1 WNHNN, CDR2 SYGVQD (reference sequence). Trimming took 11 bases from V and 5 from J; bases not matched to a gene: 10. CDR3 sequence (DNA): TGCGCCCTATCGCGGGACAGGGGGTGGTATGGCTACACCTTC. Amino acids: CALSRDRGWYGYTF.

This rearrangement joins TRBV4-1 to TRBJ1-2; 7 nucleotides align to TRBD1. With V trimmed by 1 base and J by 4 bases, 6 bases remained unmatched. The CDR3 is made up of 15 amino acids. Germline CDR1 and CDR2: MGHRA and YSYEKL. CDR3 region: CASSQGPGQSYGYTF. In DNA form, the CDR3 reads TGCGCCAGCAGCCAAGGACCGGGACAGTCCTATGGCTACACCTTC.

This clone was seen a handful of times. The CDR3 here is CATPGTGLIRSTNEKLFF. The DNA of the CDR3 is TGTGCCACCCCCGGGACAGGCCTCATCCGTTCAACTAATGAAAAACTGTTTTTT. The chain joins TRBV28 to TRBJ1-4, with 8 bases lining up with TRBD1. Germline V CDR1 and CDR2: MDHEN, SYDVKM. The CDR3 is made up of 18 amino acids. J lost 0 bases, V lost 10 bases, and 16 bases had no gene match.